The T cell receptor beta chain described here comes from a study of T cell responses to AZD1222 COVID-19 vaccine. The V end was cut by 6 bases, the J end by 8 bases, with 14 bases between. The CDR3 totals 13 residues. The germline V gene has CDR1 MNHEY and CDR2 SVGAGI. Turning to this clone: The antigen is undetermined.

Sequencing was performed with immunoSEQ multiplex PCR; in TCRdb, only in-frame clones are kept and a portion is missing. Found here are around 140,000 clones, roughly 90% of them singletons; the top ten hold under 3.5%. Points from the study as a whole: Just a handful of people given AZD1222 tested seropositive at baseline. White British donors predominated, females outnumbered males, and clonal diversity was possibly underestimated. Targeting of unmutated variant regions was reportedly seen in nearly half of spike-specific TCRs. There were repertoire samples only from the period after the peak T cell response.

Sample: peripheral blood, taken 28 days after the second AZD1222 dose. This chain uses TRBV6-5 with TRBJ2-1; TRBD2 is a possible D gene (5 bases). This receptor was identified in an adult who received the AZD1222 COVID-19 vaccine. The CDR3 DNA sequence: TGTGCCAGCAGCGGAACCGGGGAGCATGAGCAGTTCTTC. This gives the protein CASSGTGEHEQFF.